Sequencing of this T cell receptor beta chain was carried out in a study of cytomegalovirus exposure and HLA in healthy donors. Germline V CDR1 and CDR2: SGHAT, FQNNGV. The CDR3 is 15 residues long. The V gene end was trimmed by 5 bases and the J gene end by 5 bases; junction bases not matched to a gene: 9. It was with 60 Vbeta and 13 Jbeta primers that the PCR ran. Assay used: immunoSEQ multiplex PCR; TCRdb lists only in-frame clones, some missing. This sample has about 190,000 clones, with about 86% found just once. Sequenced: PBMCs. This receptor was identified in a man in his forties in good health and CMV-seropositive. This chain uses TRBV11-2 with TRBJ2-5; 9 bases fit TRBD2. The CDR3 region has the DNA TGTGCCAGCAGCCCCTCCGGACTAGCGTGGGAGACCCAGTACTTC. Protein: CASSPSGLAWETQYF.